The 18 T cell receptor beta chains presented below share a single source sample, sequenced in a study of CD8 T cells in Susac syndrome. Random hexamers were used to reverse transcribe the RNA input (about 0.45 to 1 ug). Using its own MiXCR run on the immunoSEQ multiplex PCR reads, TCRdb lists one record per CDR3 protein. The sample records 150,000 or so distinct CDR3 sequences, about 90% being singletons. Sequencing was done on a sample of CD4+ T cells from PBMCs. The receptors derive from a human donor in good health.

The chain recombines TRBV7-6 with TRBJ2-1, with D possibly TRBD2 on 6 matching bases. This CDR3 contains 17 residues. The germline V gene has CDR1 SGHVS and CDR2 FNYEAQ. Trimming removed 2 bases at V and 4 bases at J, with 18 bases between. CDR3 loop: CASSLSGGLSPYNEQFF. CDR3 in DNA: TGTGCCAGCAGCTTATCTGGGGGGTTGAGTCCATACAATGAGCAGTTCTTC.

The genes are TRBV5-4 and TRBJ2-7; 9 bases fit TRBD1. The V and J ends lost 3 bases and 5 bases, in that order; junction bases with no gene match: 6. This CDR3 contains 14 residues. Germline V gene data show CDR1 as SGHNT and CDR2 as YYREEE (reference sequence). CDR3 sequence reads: CASSSRTGDDEQYF. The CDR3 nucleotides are TGTGCCAGCAGCTCGAGGACAGGGGACGACGAGCAGTACTTC.

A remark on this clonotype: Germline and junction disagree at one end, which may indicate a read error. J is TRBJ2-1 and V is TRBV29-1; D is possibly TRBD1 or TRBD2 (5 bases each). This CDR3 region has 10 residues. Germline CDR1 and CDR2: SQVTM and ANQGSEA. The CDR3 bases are TGCAGCGTTGATTTGGGACCCCGGCTCTTC. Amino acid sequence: CSVDLGPRLF.

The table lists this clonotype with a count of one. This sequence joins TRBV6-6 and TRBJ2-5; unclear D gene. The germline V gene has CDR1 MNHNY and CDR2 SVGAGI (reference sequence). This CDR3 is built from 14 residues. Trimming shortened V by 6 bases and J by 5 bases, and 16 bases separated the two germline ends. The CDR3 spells CASSPPKGRETQYF. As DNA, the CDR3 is TGTGCCAGCAGCCCCCCAAAAGGGCGGGAGACCCAGTACTTC.

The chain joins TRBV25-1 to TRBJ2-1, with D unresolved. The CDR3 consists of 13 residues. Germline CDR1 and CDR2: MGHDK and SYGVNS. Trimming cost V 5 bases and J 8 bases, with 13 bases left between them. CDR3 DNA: TGTGCCAGCAGTCCAGACCCGGTAGATGAGCAGTTCTTC. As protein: CASSPDPVDEQFF.

The CDR3 region is CASSLWGNYGYTF. CDR3 nucleotides: TGTGCCAGCAGTTTATGGGGGAACTATGGCTACACCTTC. This chain links TRBV27 with TRBJ1-2; D might be TRBD1 (5 bases). CDR1 MNHEY and CDR2 SMNVEV come from the germline V gene (reference sequence). V was shortened by 1 base and J by 2 bases, with 5 bases between the two germline ends. This CDR3 has 13 residues.

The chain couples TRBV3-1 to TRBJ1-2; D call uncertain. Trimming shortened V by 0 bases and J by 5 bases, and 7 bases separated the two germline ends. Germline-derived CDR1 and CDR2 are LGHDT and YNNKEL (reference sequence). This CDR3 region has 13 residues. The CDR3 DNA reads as TGTGCCAGCAGCCAAGATACGGCGTATGGCTACACCTTC. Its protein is CASSQDTAYGYTF.

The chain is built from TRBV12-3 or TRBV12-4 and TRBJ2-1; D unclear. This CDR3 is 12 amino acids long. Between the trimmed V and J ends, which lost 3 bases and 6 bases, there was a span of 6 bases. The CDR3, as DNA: TGTGCCAGCAGTTTCGCGCGCAATGAGCAGTTCTTC. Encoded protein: CASSFARNEQFF.

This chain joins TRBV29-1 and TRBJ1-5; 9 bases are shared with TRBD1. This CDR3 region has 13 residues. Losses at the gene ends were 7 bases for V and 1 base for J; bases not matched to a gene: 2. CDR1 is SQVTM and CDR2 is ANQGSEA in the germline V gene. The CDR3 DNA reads TGCAGCGCCGGACAGGGGAGCAATCAGCCCCAGCATTTT. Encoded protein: CSAGQGSNQPQHF.

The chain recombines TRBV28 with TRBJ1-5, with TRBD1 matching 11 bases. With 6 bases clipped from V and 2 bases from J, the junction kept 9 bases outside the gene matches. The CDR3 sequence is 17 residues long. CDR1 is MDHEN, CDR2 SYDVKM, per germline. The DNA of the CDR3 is TGTGCCAGCAGACCCGGACAGGGGGCGCGAGGCAATCAGCCCCAGCATTTT. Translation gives CASRPGQGARGNQPQHF.

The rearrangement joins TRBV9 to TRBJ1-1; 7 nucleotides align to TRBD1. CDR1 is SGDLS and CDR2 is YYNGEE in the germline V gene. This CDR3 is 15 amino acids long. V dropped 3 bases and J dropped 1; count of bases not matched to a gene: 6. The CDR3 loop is CASSAGGVSNTEAFF. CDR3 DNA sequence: TGTGCCAGCAGCGCAGGGGGAGTTTCGAACACTGAAGCTTTCTTT.

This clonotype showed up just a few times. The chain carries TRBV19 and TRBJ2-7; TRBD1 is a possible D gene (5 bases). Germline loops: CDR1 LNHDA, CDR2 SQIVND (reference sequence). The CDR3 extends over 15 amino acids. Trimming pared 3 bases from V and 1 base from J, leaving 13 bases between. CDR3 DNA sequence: TGTGCCAGTAGTATGGGGCTTTTGCTATCCTACGAGCAGTACTTC. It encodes CASSMGLLLSYEQYF.

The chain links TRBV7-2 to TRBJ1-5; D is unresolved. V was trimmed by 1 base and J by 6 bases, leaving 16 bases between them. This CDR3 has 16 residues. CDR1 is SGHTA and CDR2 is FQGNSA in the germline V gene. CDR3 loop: CASSLEPHARIQPQHF. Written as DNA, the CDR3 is TGTGCCAGCAGCTTAGAACCTCACGCTAGGATTCAGCCCCAGCATTTT.

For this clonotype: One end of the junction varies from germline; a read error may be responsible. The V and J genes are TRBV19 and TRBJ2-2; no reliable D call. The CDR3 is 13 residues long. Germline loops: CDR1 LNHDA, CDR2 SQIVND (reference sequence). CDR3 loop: CASSTQNSGELFF. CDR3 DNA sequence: TGTGCCAGTAGTACCCAGAACTCCGGGGAGCTGTTTTTT.

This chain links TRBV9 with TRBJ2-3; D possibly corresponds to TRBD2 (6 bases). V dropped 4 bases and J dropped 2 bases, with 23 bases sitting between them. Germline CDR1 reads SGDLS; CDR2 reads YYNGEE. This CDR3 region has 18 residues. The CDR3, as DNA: TGTGCCAGCAGCCCCCGTAGCCCCGGAGGGTATAACACAGATACGCAGTATTTT. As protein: CASSPRSPGGYNTDTQYF.

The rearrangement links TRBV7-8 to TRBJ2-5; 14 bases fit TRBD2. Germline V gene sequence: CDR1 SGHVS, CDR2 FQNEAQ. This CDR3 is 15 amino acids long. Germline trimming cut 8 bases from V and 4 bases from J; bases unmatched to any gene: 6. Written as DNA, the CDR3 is TGTGCCAGCGGAACCGGACTAGCGGGAGGAGAGACCCAGTACTTC. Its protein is CASGTGLAGGETQYF.

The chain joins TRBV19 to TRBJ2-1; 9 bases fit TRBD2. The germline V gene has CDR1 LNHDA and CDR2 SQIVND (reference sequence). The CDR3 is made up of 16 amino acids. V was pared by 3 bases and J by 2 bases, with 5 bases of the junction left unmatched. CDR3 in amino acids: CASSIFASGTYNEQFF. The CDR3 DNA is TGTGCCAGTAGTATCTTTGCTAGCGGGACCTACAATGAGCAGTTCTTC.

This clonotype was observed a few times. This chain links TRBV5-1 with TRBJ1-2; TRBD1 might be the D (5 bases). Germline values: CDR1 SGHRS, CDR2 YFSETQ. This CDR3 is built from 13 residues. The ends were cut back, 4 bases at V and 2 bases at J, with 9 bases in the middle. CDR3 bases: TGCGCCAGCAGCCCGGACATGAACTATGGCTACACCTTC. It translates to CASSPDMNYGYTF.